Sequencing of this TCR beta chain was carried out in a study of blood T cell repertoires in COVID-19. Across the study: There were acute and convalescent COVID-19 samples, and they came from the United States, Italy and Spain.

This clone was counted a single time. J gave up 4 bases and V 1 base, and 10 bases lay outside the gene matches. The CDR3 spans 17 residues. The germline CDR1 and CDR2 sequences are MNHNS and SASEGT. In the original workflow: The authors estimated nucleated cell counts from reference gene primer amplification. Sequencing was performed with immunoSEQ multiplex PCR; in TCRdb, only in-frame clones are kept and a portion is missing. V, J and clone size are those of that table, while D and trimming were read from the DNA. Among about 160,000 clones listed, around 77% were seen once. V is TRBV6-1 and J is TRBJ1-3; TRBD1 aligns across 7 bases. The TCR comes from a man between 65 and 79 years old with acute or convalescent COVID-19. The sequenced sample was peripheral blood. In nucleotides, the CDR3 is TGTGCCAGCAGTGAAGTAATCGGGACAGTTAAAGGAAACACCATATATTTT. Its translation: CASSEVIGTVKGNTIYF.